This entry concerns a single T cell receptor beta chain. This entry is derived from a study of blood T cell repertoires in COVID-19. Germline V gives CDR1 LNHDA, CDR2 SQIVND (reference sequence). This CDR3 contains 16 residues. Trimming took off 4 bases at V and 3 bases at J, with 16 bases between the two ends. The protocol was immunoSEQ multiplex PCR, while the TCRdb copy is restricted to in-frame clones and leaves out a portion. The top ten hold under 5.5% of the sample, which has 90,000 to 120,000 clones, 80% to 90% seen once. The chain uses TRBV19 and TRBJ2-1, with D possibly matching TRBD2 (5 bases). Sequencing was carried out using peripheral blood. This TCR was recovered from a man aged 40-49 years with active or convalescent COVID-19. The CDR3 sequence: CASSTLIPGFYNEQFF. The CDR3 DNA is TGTGCCAGTAGTACTCTGATCCCGGGATTCTACAATGAGCAGTTCTTC.